Listed below are T cell receptor beta chains from one sample, sequenced in a study of vaccination effects on CD4 cells after COVID-19. This table comes from immunoSEQ multiplex PCR, and its TCRdb copy is limited to in-frame clones, with some not included. This table has approximately 50,000 clones, 75% to 85% appearing once. Their specific antigens are unknown. Sample: CD4+ T cells from PBMCs cultured with HCoV-OC43 spike peptides, taken before COVID-19 vaccination. The receptor source for this set is a human donor who received a COVID-19 vaccine. Both conserved end residues are part of each CDR3. The D gene is left open where the match is weak. Some rows have no size entry. The others give once, few or many, or a class for an expanded clone.

TRBV9,TRBJ1-2,few,NA,TGTGCCAGCAGCACCCGTCCTTACAATGGCTACACCTTC,CASSTRPYNGYTF
TRBV12-3/TRBV12-4,TRBJ2-3,once,NA,TGTGCCAGCAGGCTCACAGATACGCAGTATTTT,CASRLTDTQYF
TRBV6-5,TRBJ2-1,NA,NA,TGTGCCAGCAGTTACATCGGAGGGCCCAATGAGCAGTTCTTC,CASSYIGGPNEQFF
TRBV14,TRBJ1-1,NA,NA,TGTGCCAGCAGCCCCTCCGGGACACTCAAGAACACTGAAGCTTTCTTT,CASSPSGTLKNTEAFF
TRBV7-2,TRBJ2-3,NA,TRBD2,TGTGCCAGCAGTTTGGGACTAGCGGGGGGGCAAGATACGCAGTATTTT,CASSLGLAGGQDTQYF
TRBV2,TRBJ2-3,NA,NA,TGTGCCAGCAGTGGGGGGGCGGATATGACAGATACGCAGTATTTT,CASSGGADMTDTQYF
TRBV12-3/TRBV12-4,TRBJ2-1,NA,TRBD1,TGTGCCAGCATCCTGGACAGGGCGGCTGAGCAGTTCTTC,CASILDRAAEQFF
TRBV2,TRBJ2-5,NA,NA,TGTGCCAGCAGTGGAGGTGACGGGGAGACCCAGTACTTC,CASSGGDGETQYF
TRBV5-8,TRBJ1-5,few,NA,TGTGCCAGCAGCTTGCGGGGTCAGTATAGCAATCAGCCCCAGCATTTT,CASSLRGQYSNQPQHF
TRBV4-1,TRBJ1-1,NA,NA,TGCGCCAGCAGGGTCAGGGACTTCATGAACACTGAAGCTTTCTTT,CASRVRDFMNTEAFF
TRBV6-2/TRBV6-3,TRBJ2-5,NA,TRBD1,TGTGCCAGCAGTTACCACATGACAGGGGGCGACGGGACCCAGTACTTC,CASSYHMTGGDGTQYF
TRBV6-5,TRBJ1-1,NA,TRBD1,TGTGCCAGCAGCCCCCCCGGGACAGGGAACACTGAAGCTTTCTTT,CASSPPGTGNTEAFF
TRBV10-3,TRBJ2-5,NA,NA,TGTGCCATAGCCCGGGCCCAAGGGGGAGAGACCCAGTACTTC,CAIARAQGGETQYF
TRBV3-1/TRBV3-2,TRBJ1-2,NA,NA,TGTGCCAGCAGCTTTCCGGGGTCTCAAGGCTACACCTTC,CASSFPGSQGYTF
TRBV19,TRBJ2-5,NA,TRBD1,TGTGCCAGTAGTATCGGGACAGTGAAAGAGACCCAGTACTTC,CASSIGTVKETQYF
TRBV24-1,TRBJ2-1,NA,NA,TGTGCCACCAGTGAATCGCCCCGGACTGGCCTCCACAATGAGCAGTTCTTC,CATSESPRTGLHNEQFF
TRBV7-9,TRBJ1-6,once,NA,TGTGCCAGCAGTCAACAAGATTCACCCCTCCACTTT,CASSQQDSPLHF
TRBV15,TRBJ2-6,NA,NA,TGTGCCACCAGCAGAGATCCAGGGGCTGGGGCCAACGTCCTGACTTTC,CATSRDPGAGANVLTF
TRBV24-1,TRBJ2-2,once,TRBD1,TGTGCCACCAATGCCGGACAGGGTATCGGGGAGCTGTTTTTT,CATNAGQGIGELFF
TRBV20-1,TRBJ1-2,NA,NA,TGCAGTGCTCCTGAACTCTGGTACACCTTC,CSAPELWYTF
TRBV6-2/TRBV6-3,TRBJ1-5,NA,NA,TGTGCCAGCAGTGACAGCAATCAGCCCCAGCATTTT,CASSDSNQPQHF
TRBV24-1,TRBJ2-1,NA,NA,TGTGCCACCAGTGACACAGGGACGGCCGCTTCCTACAATGAGCAGTTCTTC,CATSDTGTAASYNEQFF
TRBV18,TRBJ1-4,few,NA,TGTGCCAGCTCCGACCGGTCAACTAATGAAAAACTGTTTTTT,CASSDRSTNEKLFF
TRBV6-1,TRBJ1-2,NA,NA,TGTGCCAGCAGTGATCAGGGGACCAGTTACTATGGCTACACCTTC,CASSDQGTSYYGYTF
TRBV2,TRBJ2-1,NA,NA,TGTGCCAGCAGTCGGAGGGAATACAATGAGCAGTTCTTC,CASSRREYNEQFF
TRBV4-1,TRBJ2-3,NA,TRBD2,TGCGCCAGCAGCCAAGCTGCTAGCGGAGATACGCAGTATTTT,CASSQAASGDTQYF
TRBV5-1,TRBJ2-3,NA,TRBD1,TGCGCCAGCAGCCCTGGACAGGTAGCGGATACGCAGTATTTT,CASSPGQVADTQYF
TRBV5-1,TRBJ2-3,NA,NA,TGCGCCAGCAGCGTTACAGACACAGATACGCAGTATTTT,CASSVTDTDTQYF
TRBV7-9,TRBJ1-3,NA,NA,TGTGCCAGCAGCTTAGGAAAAGGAAACACCATATATTTT,CASSLGKGNTIYF
TRBV29-1,TRBJ2-3,NA,NA,TGCAGCGTCGACACCACAGATACGCAGTATTTT,CSVDTTDTQYF
TRBV27,TRBJ1-2,NA,TRBD1,TGTGCCAGCAGACGTAACAGGGGTTCTGATGGCTACACCTTC,CASRRNRGSDGYTF
TRBV7-2,TRBJ2-3,NA,NA,TGTGCCAGCAGCTTCTCCCCCGGGCAGTCGCAGTATTTT,CASSFSPGQSQYF
TRBV18,TRBJ1-1,NA,NA,TGTGCCAGCTCAACGGGCCCAACCCTGAACACTGAAGCTTTCTTT,CASSTGPTLNTEAFF
TRBV28,TRBJ1-2,few,NA,TGTGCCAGCAGCCAAAACTATGGCTACACCTTC,CASSQNYGYTF
TRBV30,TRBJ1-1,NA,TRBD1,TGTGCCTGGTTCCGGGACAGGGCCAGTCCGAACACTGAAGCTTTCTTT,CAWFRDRASPNTEAFF
TRBV28,TRBJ2-1,few,NA,TGTGCCAGCAGTTTTAGGTCTTATGAGCAGTTCTTC,CASSFRSYEQFF
TRBV30,TRBJ1-1,NA,TRBD1,TGTGCCTGGAGTGTAAAGTCCGGACAGGGGGTGAAAACTGAAGCTTTCTTT,CAWSVKSGQGVKTEAFF
TRBV6-5,TRBJ1-1,NA,NA,TGTGCCAGCAGTTCACAGAGGGCTGTTGTGGAAGCTTTCTTT,CASSSQRAVVEAFF
TRBV3-1/TRBV3-2,TRBJ2-3,NA,NA,TGTGCCAGCAGCTCAAACAGGGTTAGCACAGATACGCAGTATTTT,CASSSNRVSTDTQYF
TRBV25-1,TRBJ2-1,NA,NA,TGTGCCAGCGGCCTGGGGGGGGGCGAGGTCAATGAGCAGTTCTTC,CASGLGGGEVNEQFF
TRBV7-3,TRBJ2-1,NA,NA,TGTGCCAGCAGCTTATCTAGCTCCTACAATGAGCAGTTCTTC,CASSLSSSYNEQFF
TRBV24-1,TRBJ2-5,NA,NA,TGTGCCACCAGTGATGGCGGAATCGGAAAAGAGACCCAGTACTTC,CATSDGGIGKETQYF
TRBV5-1,TRBJ1-2,few,NA,TGCGCCAGCAGCTTCGGGGACACCACTAACTATGGCTACACCTTC,CASSFGDTTNYGYTF
TRBV24-1,TRBJ2-6,NA,TRBD1,TGTGCCACCGGGCCCGGGACAGGAAACTCTGGGGCCAACGTCCTGACTTTC,CATGPGTGNSGANVLTF
TRBV5-1,TRBJ1-1,NA,NA,TGCGCCAGCAGCTTGATAGGGGATATGAACACTGAAGCTTTCTTT,CASSLIGDMNTEAFF
TRBV2,TRBJ2-5,NA,TRBD2,TGTGCCAGCAGTCCGGGACTAGCCTCCGGGACCCAGTACTTC,CASSPGLASGTQYF
TRBV28,TRBJ1-4,NA,TRBD1,TGTGCCAGCAGTTTGGGGGGGACAGAGGATGAAAAACTGTTTTTT,CASSLGGTEDEKLFF
TRBV10-2,TRBJ1-5,NA,NA,TGCGCCAGCAAGGACCGTCCATATAGCAATCAGCCCCAGCATTTT,CASKDRPYSNQPQHF
TRBV7-9,TRBJ1-2,NA,NA,TGTGCCAGCAGTGGGTTGCAGGGGAAGAAGGGCTATGGCTACACCTTC,CASSGLQGKKGYGYTF